This T cell receptor beta chain was sequenced for a study of T cells in Graves' hyperthyroidism and ophthalmopathy. Ophthalmopathy cases met thresholds of Clinical Activity Score at least 3, NOSPECS grade at least 4 and duration under 3 months. Researchers amplified the TCR beta CDR3 regions from RNA transcripts. A set of HTBI primers served as the primers for a first-round RT-PCR of the TCR CDR3. TCRdb redid the calling of the multiplex PCR reads with MiXCR, one entry per CDR3 protein. The sample shows about 640,000 distinct CDR3 sequences, less than 25% of them seen only once. This clonotype was seen only once. This CDR3 is 12 amino acids long. The V end lost 6 bases, the J end lost 12 bases, and 18 bases lay between the germline ends. CDR1 and CDR2 from the germline V gene are SQVTM and ANQGSEA.

The sequence was collected from a man younger than 40 with Graves' ophthalmopathy. Sequenced sample: blood. J is TRBJ2-1 and V is TRBV29-1, with a possible D match to TRBD2 (5 bases). Here the CDR3 DNA reads TGCAGCGTAGGAGATGAGCGGTCCGGGCAGTTCTTC. It is translated as CSVGDERSGQFF.